The 27 T cell receptor beta chains presented below share a single source sample, sequenced in a study of T cells in Graves' hyperthyroidism and ophthalmopathy. What was amplified from RNA transcripts were TCR beta CDR3 regions. The study used the HTBI primer set for a first-round RT-PCR of the TCR CDR3. TCRdb called the multiplex PCR reads again in MiXCR, with one record for every CDR3 protein. The sample includes about 600,000 distinct CDR3 sequences, more than 13% of them seen just once. Sequencing used blood. These receptors originate from a woman in her late teens or twenties with Graves' ophthalmopathy.

This chain joins TRBV4-2 and TRBJ2-2; D not certain. Trimming shortened V by 0 bases and J by 0 bases, and 14 bases separated the two germline ends. From germline, CDR1 is LGHNA and CDR2 YNFKEQ. CDR3 length: 18 residues. CDR3 region: CASSQDQLAASNTGELFF. DNA for the CDR3: TGTGCCAGCAGCCAAGATCAACTGGCGGCTTCGAACACCGGGGAGCTGTTTTTT.

Only a few counts were recorded for this clonotype. The gene calls are TRBV24-1 and TRBJ2-2, with a weak D call TRBD2 (6 bases). Looked up from germline, CDR1 is KGHDR and CDR2 is SFDVKD. This CDR3 has 17 amino acids. With 8 bases removed from V and 4 bases from J, the gap between germline ends came to 22 bases. The CDR3 DNA sequence: TGTGCCACCACCGGCCCTCCGATTGCGGGAAGCACCGGGGAGCTGTTTTTT. This encodes CATTGPPIAGSTGELFF.

This clonotype has ten or more counts. The genes are TRBV6-2 or TRBV6-3 and TRBJ2-3; perhaps TRBD1 as D (6 bases). The V gene's germline CDR1 is MNHEY and CDR2 SVGEGT. Trimming pared 4 bases from V and 4 bases from J, leaving 24 bases between. This CDR3 comprises 18 residues. The CDR3: CASSSVSLAGELPDTQYF. The CDR3 region has the DNA TGTGCCAGCAGTTCCGTATCCCTCGCAGGGGAGCTCCCAGATACGCAGTATTTT.

The chain is built from TRBV19 and TRBJ1-1, with 9 bases identical to TRBD1. Germline trimming cut 5 bases from V and 3 bases from J; bases unmatched to any gene: 4. Germline assignment: CDR1 LNHDA and CDR2 SQIVND (reference sequence). The CDR3 is 14 amino acids. For the CDR3, the DNA is TGTGCCAGTAGTGTCGACAGGGGGTACACTGAAGCTTTCTTT. It yields the protein CASSVDRGYTEAFF.

The chain recombines TRBV19 with TRBJ1-1; D gene uncertain. The V and J ends lost 1 base and 4 bases respectively, with 13 bases between them. Germline V gene lookup returns CDR1 LNHDA and CDR2 SQIVND (reference sequence). The CDR3 contains 15 residues. The CDR3 loop reads CASSIAHRGGTEAFF. The CDR3 DNA reads as TGTGCCAGTAGTATAGCCCACCGCGGAGGCACTGAAGCTTTCTTT.

This clonotype was picked up many times. The chain combines TRBV7-9 with TRBJ2-1; tentatively, D is TRBD2 (6 bases). This CDR3 region has 18 residues. Per the germline V gene, CDR1 is SEHNR and CDR2 is FQNEAQ (reference sequence). Trimming shortened V by 2 bases and J by 4 bases, and 21 bases separated the two germline ends. CDR3 DNA sequence: TGTGCCAGCAGCTTATCGGTGCCAGGAGGGCTCATTTACAATGAGCAGTTCTTC. Residues: CASSLSVPGGLIYNEQFF.

This clonotype appeared many times. V usage is TRBV12-3 or TRBV12-4 and J usage is TRBJ2-1; TRBD2 agrees at 11 bases. The V and J ends lost 5 bases and 6 bases, in that order; junction bases with no gene match: 3. The CDR3 is 14 residues long. The CDR3 reads CASSPTSGTNEQFF. The CDR3 region has the DNA TGTGCCAGCAGTCCGACTAGCGGGACCAATGAGCAGTTCTTC.

This chain connects TRBV18 to TRBJ2-1; D unresolved. Germline lookup yields CDR1 KGHSH and CDR2 LQKENI. Trimming took off 1 base at V and 4 bases at J, with 8 bases between the two ends. The CDR3 has 14 residues. The CDR3, as DNA: TGTGCCAGCTCACCACAGACGGGTTACAATGAGCAGTTCTTC. This encodes CASSPQTGYNEQFF.

This clonotype was seen repeatedly, ten times or more. This chain links TRBV2 with TRBJ1-5, with 7 positions matching TRBD1. Germline CDR1 SNHLY, CDR2 FYNNEI. Unmatched junction bases numbered 6, after V lost 2 bases and J lost 8 bases. The CDR3 runs 14 residues. Here the CDR3 reads CASSELQGFEPQHF. CDR3 nucleotides: TGTGCCAGCAGTGAACTACAGGGGTTTGAGCCCCAGCATTTT.

This clonotype was detected only a few times. J is TRBJ2-2 and V is TRBV5-1; the match to TRBD2 covers 12 bases. The trim removed 3 bases at V and 2 bases at J, leaving 5 bases unmatched. The CDR3 covers 17 residues. Looked up from germline, CDR1 is SGHRS and CDR2 is YFSETQ. CDR3 loop: CASSYGLAGPNTGELFF. The CDR3 DNA is TGCGCCAGCAGCTACGGACTAGCGGGACCTAACACCGGGGAGCTGTTTTTT.

This clonotype was counted a few times. The chain couples TRBV14 to TRBJ2-1, with 8 bases lining up with TRBD1. The V gene end was trimmed by 6 bases and the J gene end by 2 bases; junction bases not matched to a gene: 6. The germline CDR1 and CDR2 sequences are SGHDN and FVKESK. The length of the CDR3 is 15 residues. Here the CDR3 DNA reads TGTGCCAGCAGTCTCAGCAGGGGGCCCTACAATGAGCAGTTCTTC. It is translated as CASSLSRGPYNEQFF.

A note on this clonotype: One base away lies a much larger clone, so this may be a sequencing read error. Since no conserved phenylalanine or tryptophan closes the CDR3, a read error is the likely cause. The rearrangement joins TRBV11-1 to TRBJ1-1; 7 bases line up with TRBD1. Germline values: CDR1 SGHAT, CDR2 FQDESV (reference sequence). Trimming at V came to 5 bases and at J to 0 bases, leaving 0 bases not matched to a gene. The length of the CDR3 is 13 residues. The CDR3 loop reads CASSGQVNTEAFS. Written as DNA, the CDR3 is TGTGCCAGCAGCGGACAGGTGAACACTGAAGCTTTCTCT.

In its sample, this clonotype was seen many times. The chain has TRBV27 and TRBJ2-1; TRBD2 might be the D (7 bases). Germline CDR1 and CDR2: MNHEY and SMNVEV (reference sequence). The CDR3 has 14 residues. V was clipped by 5 bases and J by 4 bases, with 12 bases between them. CDR3 sequence reads: CASSRGGRYNEQFF. The CDR3 region has the DNA TGTGCCAGCAGTAGGGGGGGGCGGTACAATGAGCAGTTCTTC.

This clonotype was observed a few times. The chain has TRBV9 and TRBJ1-3, with TRBD1 as a possible D gene (6 bases). V was trimmed by 3 bases and J by 0 bases, leaving 16 bases between them. The germline CDR1 and CDR2 sequences are SGDLS and YYNGEE. The CDR3 loop spans 17 amino acids. For the CDR3, the DNA is TGTGCCAGCAGCGGCGTACCGGGGGACACCTCTGGAAACACCATATATTTT. Protein: CASSGVPGDTSGNTIYF.

This clonotype was seen many times. The CDR3 loop is CSARTPGGGGQETQYF. CDR3 bases: TGCAGTGCTCGGACTCCCGGAGGGGGAGGACAAGAGACCCAGTACTTC. The rearrangement joins TRBV20-1 to TRBJ2-5; the D call may be TRBD1 or TRBD2 (6 bases each). The CDR3 consists of 16 residues. Looked up from germline, CDR1 is DFQATT and CDR2 is SNEGSKA (reference sequence). Trimming took off 5 bases at V and 2 bases at J, with 21 bases between the two ends.

This clonotype was seen only a few times. The rearrangement uses TRBV27 and TRBJ2-7; 7 bases align to TRBD1. Losses at the gene ends were 7 bases for V and 3 bases for J; bases not matched to a gene: 9. The CDR3 loop spans 14 amino acids. Germline V gene sequence: CDR1 MNHEY, CDR2 SMNVEV (reference sequence). The CDR3 coding sequence is TGTGCCAGCACCCCTCGACAGGGAAGCTACGAGCAGTACTTC. This gives the protein CASTPRQGSYEQYF.

The CDR3 nucleotides are TGCGCCAGCAGCCAAGATGGGGGGCACTCACTTCTAGCGGGAGCCTACGAGCAGTACTTC. Protein sequence: CASSQDGGHSLLAGAYEQYF. The chain carries TRBV4-1 and TRBJ2-7, with TRBD2 identical over 10 bases. With V trimmed by 0 bases and J by 2 bases, 16 bases remained unmatched. CDR3 size: 20 residues. Germline CDR1 reads MGHRA; CDR2 reads YSYEKL.

This clonotype was seen more than once but under ten times. The chain couples TRBV6-5 to TRBJ2-2, with D perhaps matching TRBD2 (5 bases). The ends were cut back, 3 bases at V and 3 bases at J, with 14 bases in the middle. CDR3 length: 16 residues. CDR1 is MNHEY, CDR2 SVGAGI, per germline. The CDR3: CASSYLYTGYTGELFF. As DNA, the CDR3 is TGTGCCAGCAGTTATTTGTACACGGGGTACACCGGGGAGCTGTTTTTT.

This clonotype was found many times. The CDR3 here is CASSLQRWGDSYNEQFF. Written as DNA, the CDR3 is TGTGCCAGCAGTCTCCAGAGGTGGGGGGACTCCTACAATGAGCAGTTCTTC. The chain is built from TRBV28 and TRBJ2-1; possible D gene TRBD2, 6 bases. CDR1 is MDHEN and CDR2 is SYDVKM in the germline V gene. Deletions cut 5 bases from V and 0 bases from J, with 17 bases between. The CDR3 runs 17 residues.

The chain is built from TRBV10-3 and TRBJ2-1, with 12 nucleotides matching TRBD2. Germline V CDR1 and CDR2: ENHRY, SYGVKD. V shed 5 bases, J shed 8 bases, and the junction held 7 bases outside the gene matches. The CDR3 loop spans 15 amino acids. DNA of the CDR3: TGTGCCATCAGTACAACTAGCGGGAGGATCTATGAGCAGTTCTTC. Translation: CAISTTSGRIYEQFF.

A few counts support this clonotype. This rearrangement joins TRBV7-9 to TRBJ1-6; unclear D gene. V dropped 5 bases and J dropped 6 bases, with 20 bases sitting between them. Germline-derived CDR1 and CDR2 are SEHNR and FQNEAQ (reference sequence). The CDR3 is 17 amino acids. This CDR3 reads CASSIVGNIRSNSPLHF. The CDR3 DNA sequence: TGTGCCAGCAGCATCGTGGGCAATATAAGGAGTAATTCACCCCTCCACTTT.

A few counts support this clonotype. The genes are TRBV7-9 and TRBJ2-1, with TRBD2 matching over 8 bases. The germline V gene encodes CDR1 SEHNR and CDR2 FQNEAQ (reference sequence). Trimming cost V 6 bases and J 4 bases; bases outside gene matches: 8. The CDR3 has 15 amino acids. The CDR3 bases are TGTGCCAGCAGTCTCGGGACTAGGTCGTACAATGAGCAGTTCTTC. The encoded protein is CASSLGTRSYNEQFF.

The chain uses TRBV7-2 and TRBJ2-3, with D possibly matching TRBD2 (5 bases). The V end was cut by 1 base, the J end by 7 bases, with 12 bases between. Germline-derived CDR1 and CDR2 are SGHTA and FQGNSA. The CDR3 loop spans 14 amino acids. The CDR3 DNA reads as TGTGCCAGCAGCTTAGTCGTGGGAGAGTATACGCAGTATTTT. The encoded protein is CASSLVVGEYTQYF. Drawing the rest from reference TRBV7-2 and TRBJ2-3, the complete variable domain is GAGVSQSPSNKVTEKGKDVELRCDPISGHTALYWYRQSLGQGLEFLIYFQGNSAPDKSGLPSDRFSAERTGGSVSTLTIQRTQQEDSAVYLCASSLVVGEYTQYFGPGTRLTVL.

This clonotype came up many times. This chain uses TRBV20-1 with TRBJ1-3; TRBD1 might be the D (5 bases). V was trimmed by 3 bases and J by 3 bases, leaving 24 bases between them. This CDR3 has 18 amino acids. CDR1 and CDR2 (germline): DFQATT, SNEGSKA (reference sequence). DNA for the CDR3: TGCAGTGCTAGCCCGGTCCTTTTAAATACGGGACGTGGAAACACCATATATTTT. Translation gives CSASPVLLNTGRGNTIYF.

As for this clonotype: A read error may be the cause here, since a much bigger clone is one base away. The chain uses TRBV29-1 and TRBJ2-1; TRBD1 is a possible D gene (6 bases). The V gene's germline CDR1 is SQVTM and CDR2 ANQGSEA. The CDR3 runs 12 residues. This CDR3 is CGTRTAYNEQFF. The CDR3 nucleotides are TGCGGAACCAGGACAGCTTACAATGAGCAGTTCTTC.

This clonotype has ten or more counts. The genes are TRBV12-3 or TRBV12-4 and TRBJ2-3, with D perhaps matching TRBD1 (8 bases). The V end was cut by 4 bases, the J end by 1 base, with 30 bases between. This CDR3 comprises 21 residues. The CDR3 DNA is TGTGCCAGCAGTTCTCGCCCTCAGGGGGCGGGAGCCCTCAGTGGCACAGATACGCAGTATTTT. The encoded protein is CASSSRPQGAGALSGTDTQYF.

This clonotype was seen many times. This chain joins TRBV20-1 and TRBJ2-1; TRBD2 aligns across 15 bases. The germline V gene has CDR1 DFQATT and CDR2 SNEGSKA (reference sequence). The CDR3 is 17 residues long. Trimming at V came to 5 bases and at J to 7 bases, leaving 12 bases not matched to a gene. The DNA for the CDR3 is TGCAGTGCTCCTCAAACCGGACTAGCGGGAGGGCCGAATGAGCAGTTCTTC. Translating it yields CSAPQTGLAGGPNEQFF.